This T cell receptor (beta chain) was recorded in a study of T cell responses to AZD1222 COVID-19 vaccine. Overall study findings and caveats: Baseline serostatus was positive in only 5 to 7 AZD1222 recipients. Variant regions that are unmutated are reportedly the target of nearly half of spike-specific TCRs. Females outnumbered males among donors, who were mostly white British; clonal diversity was possibly underestimated. When two AZD1222 doses had been given, Spike-specific TCR breadth and depth rose.

Regarding this clone: What it binds is unknown.

Produced via immunoSEQ multiplex PCR; TCRdb's table is partial and in-frame only. This sample yields around 150,000 clones, of which about 90% are seen a single time; around 7.6% belongs to the top ten. The CDR3 runs to 15 residues. CDR1 SGHRS and CDR2 YFSETQ come from the germline V gene. The trim removed 1 base at V and 7 bases at J, leaving 4 bases unmatched. The input for sequencing was peripheral blood, taken 28 days after the second dose of the MenACWY control vaccine. The TCR comes from an adult who received the MenACWY meningococcal vaccine as a control. J is TRBJ2-2 and V is TRBV5-1; TRBD2 matches at 10 bases. The CDR3 sequence: CASSLRTSGFGELFF. CDR3 in DNA: TGCGCCAGCAGCTTGCGGACTAGCGGATTCGGGGAGCTGTTTTTT.